This T cell receptor (beta chain) derives from a study of T cell repertoires in cytomegalovirus infection. Study at large: Public TCR beta signatures indicated both CMV infection and matching HLA type. Regarding the study as a whole: HLA-C-restricted CMV clonotypes gave the most frequent clonotype in two of eight donors.

The V gene's germline CDR1 is MNHEY and CDR2 SVGEGT. This CDR3 has 16 amino acids. V was clipped by 2 bases and J by 0 bases; unmatched bases: 3. In regard to this clonotype: Its antigen is not known.

From the reads, TCRdb called clonotypes with MiXCR, one entry per CDR3 protein. This sample has under 200,000 distinct CDR3 sequences, with 20% to 25% found just once. This specimen was CD8+ T cells from cultured PBMCs, taken from culture after CMV antigen stimulation. The TCR sequence derives from a human donor in good health (CMV status not recorded). Some clones in this sample may be carry-over from other donors' samples. The chain recombines TRBV6-2 or TRBV6-3 with TRBJ2-1, with TRBD2 identical over 8 bases. This CDR3 reads CASSYGTSSSYNEQFF. CDR3 DNA: TGTGCCAGCAGTTACGGGACTAGTAGCTCCTACAATGAGCAGTTCTTC.